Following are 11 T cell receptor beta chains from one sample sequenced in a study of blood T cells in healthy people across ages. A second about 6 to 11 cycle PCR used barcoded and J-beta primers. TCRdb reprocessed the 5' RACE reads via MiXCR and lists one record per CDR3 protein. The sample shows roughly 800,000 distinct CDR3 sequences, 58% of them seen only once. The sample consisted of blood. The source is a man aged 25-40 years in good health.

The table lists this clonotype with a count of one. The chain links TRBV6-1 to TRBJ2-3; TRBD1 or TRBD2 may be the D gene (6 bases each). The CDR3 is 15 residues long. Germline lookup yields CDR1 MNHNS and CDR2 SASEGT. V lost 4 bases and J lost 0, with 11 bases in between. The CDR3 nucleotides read TGTGCCAGCAGTGGCGGGACAACTAGCACAGATACGCAGTATTTT. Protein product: CASSGGTTSTDTQYF.

The CDR3 DNA sequence: TGTGCCAGCAGTGCCTACAAATACCAAGAGACCCAGTACTTC. It yields the protein CASSAYKYQETQYF. The chain carries TRBV25-1 and TRBJ2-5; D uncertain. The CDR3 loop spans 14 amino acids. The germline CDR1 and CDR2 sequences are MGHDK and SYGVNS. Trimming pared 4 bases from V and 0 bases from J, leaving 9 bases between. Full variable domain (missing parts from reference TRBV25-1 and TRBJ2-5): EADIYQTPRYLVIGTGKKITLECSQTMGHDKMYWYQQDPGMELHLIHYSYGVNSTEKGDLSSESTVSRIRTEHFPLTLESARPSHTSQYLCASSAYKYQETQYFGPGTRLLVL.

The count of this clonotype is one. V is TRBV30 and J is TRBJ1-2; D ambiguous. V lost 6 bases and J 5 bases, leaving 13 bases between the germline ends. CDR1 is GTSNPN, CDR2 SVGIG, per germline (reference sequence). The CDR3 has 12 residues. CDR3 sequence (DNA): TGTGCCTGCCTCGAAGTGTGGTATGGCTACACCTTC. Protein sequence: CACLEVWYGYTF.

The CDR3 region has the DNA TGTGCCAGCGGCTCGGGGGTAGCTAGCGGGTACCAAGAGACCCAGTACTTC. It encodes CASGSGVASGYQETQYF. This sequence joins TRBV3-1 and TRBJ2-5; 8 bases are shared with TRBD2. V lost 8 bases to trimming and J lost 0 bases; unmatched junction nucleotides: 14. The V gene's germline CDR1 is LGHDT and CDR2 YNNKEL (reference sequence). The CDR3 extends over 17 amino acids.

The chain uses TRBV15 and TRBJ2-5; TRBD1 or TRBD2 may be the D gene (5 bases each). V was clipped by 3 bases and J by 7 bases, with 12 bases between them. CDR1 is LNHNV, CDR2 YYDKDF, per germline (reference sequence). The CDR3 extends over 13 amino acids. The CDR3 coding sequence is TGTGCCACCAGCAGTGGGACCCGAGGGACCCAGTACTTC. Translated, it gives CATSSGTRGTQYF.

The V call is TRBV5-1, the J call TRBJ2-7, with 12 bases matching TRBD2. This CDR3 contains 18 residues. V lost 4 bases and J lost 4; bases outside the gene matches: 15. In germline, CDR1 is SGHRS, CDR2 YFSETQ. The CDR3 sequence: CASSVGLAGPNFGYEQYF. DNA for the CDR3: TGCGCCAGCAGCGTCGGACTAGCGGGACCCAATTTTGGATACGAGCAGTACTTC.

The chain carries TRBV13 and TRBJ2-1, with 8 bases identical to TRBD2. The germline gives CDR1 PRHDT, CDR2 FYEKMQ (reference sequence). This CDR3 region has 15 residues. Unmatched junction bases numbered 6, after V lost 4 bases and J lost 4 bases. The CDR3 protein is CASSSVRGGYNEQFF. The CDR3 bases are TGTGCCAGCAGCTCCGTTCGGGGGGGATACAATGAGCAGTTCTTC.

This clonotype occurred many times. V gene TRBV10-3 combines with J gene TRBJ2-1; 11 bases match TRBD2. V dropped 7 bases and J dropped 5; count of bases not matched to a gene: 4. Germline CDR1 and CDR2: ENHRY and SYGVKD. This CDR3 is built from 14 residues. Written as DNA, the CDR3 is TGTGCCATCAACGTAGCGGGGGGGGACAATGAGCAGTTCTTC. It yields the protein CAINVAGGDNEQFF.

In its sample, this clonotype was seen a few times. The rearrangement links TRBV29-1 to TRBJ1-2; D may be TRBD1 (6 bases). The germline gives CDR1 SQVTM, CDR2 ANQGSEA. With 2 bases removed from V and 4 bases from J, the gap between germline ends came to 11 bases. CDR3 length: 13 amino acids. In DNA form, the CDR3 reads TGCAGCGTTGAACAGGGGCAGGGCTATGGCTACACCTTC. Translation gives CSVEQGQGYGYTF.

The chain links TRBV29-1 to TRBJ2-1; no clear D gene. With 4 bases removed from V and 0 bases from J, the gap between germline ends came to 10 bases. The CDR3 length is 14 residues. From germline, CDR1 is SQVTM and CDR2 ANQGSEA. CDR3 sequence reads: CSVAALSSYNEQFF. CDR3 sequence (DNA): TGCAGCGTTGCGGCGCTAAGCTCCTACAATGAGCAGTTCTTC.

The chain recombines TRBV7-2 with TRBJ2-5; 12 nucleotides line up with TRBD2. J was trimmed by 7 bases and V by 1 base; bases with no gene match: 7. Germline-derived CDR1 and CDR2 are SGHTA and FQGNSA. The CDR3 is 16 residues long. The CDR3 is CASSLEASGRAGTQYF. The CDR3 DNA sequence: TGTGCCAGCAGCTTAGAAGCTAGCGGGAGGGCGGGGACCCAGTACTTC.